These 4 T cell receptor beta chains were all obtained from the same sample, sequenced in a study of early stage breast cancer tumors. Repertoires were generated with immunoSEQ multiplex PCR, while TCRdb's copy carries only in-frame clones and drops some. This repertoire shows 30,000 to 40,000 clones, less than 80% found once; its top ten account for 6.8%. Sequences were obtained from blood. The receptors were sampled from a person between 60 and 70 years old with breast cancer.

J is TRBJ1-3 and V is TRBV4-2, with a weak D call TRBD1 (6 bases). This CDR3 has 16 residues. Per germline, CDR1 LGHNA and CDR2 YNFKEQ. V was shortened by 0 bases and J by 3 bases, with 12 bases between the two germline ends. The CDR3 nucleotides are TGTGCCAGCAGCCAAGATACAGGGAACTATGGAAACACCATATATTTT. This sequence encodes CASSQDTGNYGNTIYF.

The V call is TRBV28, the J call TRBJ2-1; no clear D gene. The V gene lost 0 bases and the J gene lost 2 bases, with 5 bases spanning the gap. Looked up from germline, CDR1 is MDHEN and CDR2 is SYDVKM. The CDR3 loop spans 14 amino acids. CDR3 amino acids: CASSLWGTYNEQFF. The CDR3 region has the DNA TGTGCCAGCAGTTTATGGGGAACCTACAATGAGCAGTTCTTC.

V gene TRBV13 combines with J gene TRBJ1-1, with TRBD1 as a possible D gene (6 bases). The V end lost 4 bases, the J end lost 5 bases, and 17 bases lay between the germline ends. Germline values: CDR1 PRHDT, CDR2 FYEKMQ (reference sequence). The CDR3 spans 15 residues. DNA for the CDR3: TGTGCCAGCAGCTCCTCGGGGGGGGCGCGGACTGAAGCTTTCTTT. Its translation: CASSSSGGARTEAFF.

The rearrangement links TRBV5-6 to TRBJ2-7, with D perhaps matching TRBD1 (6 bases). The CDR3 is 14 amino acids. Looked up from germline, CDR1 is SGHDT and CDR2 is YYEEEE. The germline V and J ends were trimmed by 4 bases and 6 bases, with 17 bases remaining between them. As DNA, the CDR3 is TGTGCCAGCAGCCTGAGACAGGTTACTAGCGAGCAGTACTTC. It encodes CASSLRQVTSEQYF.